Shown below are 28 T cell receptor beta chains from a single sample sequenced in a study of T-cell reconstitution after alpha-beta-depleted transplantation in children. Construction of the TCRbeta library involved unique molecular identifiers. A single record per CDR3 protein comes from TCRdb applying MiXCR to the PCR reads. The data show 250,000 to 350,000 distinct CDR3 sequences, almost 10% seen once. Specimen: PBMCs from the stem cell graft donor, collected from the stem cell graft. Receptors originate from a human donor who donated a stem cell graft to a child with SCID.

This clonotype has at least ten counts. The chain has TRBV29-1 and TRBJ2-2; D is unresolved. The germline V and J ends were trimmed by 3 bases and 1 base, with 6 bases remaining between them. The CDR3 loop spans 13 amino acids. Germline loops: CDR1 SQVTM, CDR2 ANQGSEA. This CDR3 reads CSVDSRNTGELFF. The CDR3 DNA reads TGCAGCGTTGATAGCAGGAACACCGGGGAGCTGTTTTTT.

This clonotype turned up a few times. The J gene is TRBJ1-2, the V gene TRBV18; TRBD1 is a possible D gene (5 bases). The CDR3 is made up of 13 amino acids. Between the trimmed V and J ends, which lost 3 bases and 4 bases, there was a span of 9 bases. The germline CDR1 and CDR2 sequences are KGHSH and LQKENI. CDR3 DNA sequence: TGTGCCAGCTCACCCCAGGGTCCCTATGGCTACACCTTC. Its translation: CASSPQGPYGYTF.

The chain uses TRBV5-1 and TRBJ1-2; D remains unclear. CDR1 SGHRS and CDR2 YFSETQ come from the germline V gene. This CDR3 spans 15 amino acids. Trimming removed 0 bases from V and 4 bases from J, with 13 bases in between. This CDR3 reads CASSLDEGRRYGYTF. The CDR3 DNA is TGCGCCAGCAGCTTGGACGAGGGCAGGCGCTATGGCTACACCTTC.

For the CDR3, the DNA is TGCGCCAGCAGTGTTACGAGGGTGGGGGCCAACGTCCTGACTTTC. It encodes CASSVTRVGANVLTF. The J gene is TRBJ2-6, the V gene TRBV5-1, with D possibly being TRBD2 (5 bases). V lost 5 bases and J lost 4, with 13 bases in between. The CDR3 runs to 15 residues. Germline CDR1 SGHRS, CDR2 YFSETQ.

The V gene is TRBV2, the J gene TRBJ2-3, with a possible D match to TRBD1 (5 bases). Looked up from germline, CDR1 is SNHLY and CDR2 is FYNNEI. This CDR3 region has 15 residues. V was trimmed by 3 bases and J by 7 bases, leaving 17 bases between them. For the CDR3, the DNA is TGTGCCAGCAGTGAGCGCAGGGTTCTGGAAAATACGCAGTATTTT. This gives the protein CASSERRVLENTQYF.

This clonotype has more than one count but fewer than ten. The V call is TRBV5-1, the J call TRBJ2-5; no reliable D call. The germline V and J ends were trimmed by 3 bases and 0 bases, with 9 bases remaining between them. CDR1 and CDR2 from the germline V gene are SGHRS and YFSETQ. The CDR3 loop spans 14 amino acids. The CDR3 sequence is CASSSRPNQETQYF. The CDR3 DNA reads TGCGCCAGCAGCTCTAGACCCAACCAAGAGACCCAGTACTTC.

V gene TRBV20-1 combines with J gene TRBJ1-6, with a weak D call TRBD1 (5 bases). CDR1 is DFQATT and CDR2 is SNEGSKA in the germline V gene (reference sequence). The CDR3 covers 13 residues. Trimming took off 5 bases at V and 16 bases at J, with 21 bases between the two ends. The CDR3 sequence: CSALRDEILTLHF. CDR3 sequence (DNA): TGCAGTGCTCTCCGGGACGAGATATTAACACTCCACTTT.

The V call is TRBV20-1, the J call TRBJ2-7; 7 positions match TRBD1. The junction had 22 bases not matched to a gene; V was cut back by 0 bases and J by 5 bases. The length of the CDR3 is 19 residues. The V gene's germline CDR1 is DFQATT and CDR2 SNEGSKA (reference sequence). The CDR3 spells CSARDRPDHRRGLRDEQYF. CDR3 bases: TGCAGTGCTAGAGATCGCCCGGACCACAGAAGGGGGCTCCGAGACGAGCAGTACTTC.

This clonotype occurred many times. V is TRBV12-3 or TRBV12-4 and J is TRBJ2-6; TRBD1 might be the D (6 bases). The germline V and J ends were trimmed by 6 bases and 4 bases, with 10 bases remaining between them. This CDR3 contains 14 residues. The CDR3 is CASRGGSGANVLTF. The CDR3 nucleotides read TGTGCCAGCAGAGGGGGTTCCGGGGCCAACGTCCTGACTTTC.

In this sample, this clonotype turned up a few times. This sequence joins TRBV20-1 and TRBJ2-1; maybe TRBD1 (6 bases). Germline values: CDR1 DFQATT, CDR2 SNEGSKA (reference sequence). V lost 4 bases and J 0 bases, leaving 13 bases between the germline ends. This CDR3 has 15 amino acids. DNA of the CDR3: TGCAGTGCTATCTCCGGACAGAGCTCCTACAATGAGCAGTTCTTC. As protein: CSAISGQSSYNEQFF.

This clonotype was found a few times. The chain combines TRBV4-1 with TRBJ2-5; no clear D gene. V lost 2 bases to trimming and J lost 0 bases, with 7 bases between them. The CDR3 has 14 amino acids. Germline loops: CDR1 MGHRA, CDR2 YSYEKL. Written as DNA, the CDR3 is TGCGCCAGCAGCCAACAGGAATACCAAGAGACCCAGTACTTC. Protein: CASSQQEYQETQYF.

The V and J genes are TRBV24-1 and TRBJ2-1; D not resolved. The CDR3 is 13 amino acids. Trimming removed 4 bases from V and 5 bases from J, with 8 bases in between. Germline-derived CDR1 and CDR2 are KGHDR and SFDVKD. CDR3 in amino acids: CATSDDLDNEQFF. CDR3 coding DNA: TGTGCCACCAGTGACGACCTAGACAATGAGCAGTTCTTC.

This chain uses TRBV5-1 with TRBJ2-7; perhaps TRBD2 as D (6 bases). The V end lost 2 bases, the J end lost 3 bases, and 15 bases lay between the germline ends. The length of the CDR3 is 15 residues. Per germline, CDR1 SGHRS and CDR2 YFSETQ. The CDR3, as DNA: TGCGCCAGCAGCTTAGCGGGCAGACTTGGCTACGAGCAGTACTTC. Translation gives CASSLAGRLGYEQYF. Using reference TRBV5-1 and TRBJ2-7 for the parts outside the CDR3, the full variable domain is KAGVTQTPRYLIKTRGQQVTLSCSPISGHRSVSWYQQTPGQGLQFLFEYFSETQRNKGNFPGRFSGRQFSNSRSEMNVSTLELGDSALYLCASSLAGRLGYEQYFGPGTRLTVT.

This clonotype was counted a few times. The CDR3 DNA sequence: TGTGCAAGTCGCTCCTCGACTAGCGGGGGACCAGAGACCCAGTACTTC. It yields the protein CASRSSTSGGPETQYF. The chain combines TRBV12-2 with TRBJ2-5; no check of the table's D call, TRBD2, against the DNA was made. TRBV12-2 is assigned pseudogene status. The CDR3 covers 16 residues.

This chain connects TRBV3-1 to TRBJ2-3; D perhaps matches TRBD2 (5 bases). The germline V gene encodes CDR1 LGHDT and CDR2 YNNKEL (reference sequence). The CDR3 contains 15 residues. Trimming removed 11 bases from V and 3 bases from J, with 21 bases in between. The CDR3 is CACSQEGPWTDTQYF. The DNA of the CDR3 is TGTGCCTGCTCCCAAGAGGGCCCATGGACAGATACGCAGTATTTT.

This clonotype was found a few times. The chain joins TRBV20-1 to TRBJ2-3; D possibly corresponds to TRBD2 (6 bases). Trimming cost V 5 bases and J 2 bases, with 11 bases left between them. This CDR3 has 13 residues. The germline V gene encodes CDR1 DFQATT and CDR2 SNEGSKA (reference sequence). CDR3 nucleotide sequence: TGCAGTGCTCGGGACTTCCTCACAGATACGCAGTATTTT. This encodes CSARDFLTDTQYF.

The chain carries TRBV5-4 and TRBJ1-2, with 11 positions matching TRBD1. The CDR3 has 15 amino acids. V shed 2 bases and J 6 bases; nucleotides not matched to a gene: 6. CDR1 SGHNT and CDR2 YYREEE come from the germline V gene (reference sequence). CDR3 sequence: CASSFLDRGLDGYTF. The CDR3 nucleotides read TGTGCCAGCAGCTTTTTGGACAGGGGGCTAGATGGCTACACCTTC.

This clonotype was counted at least ten times. V usage is TRBV28 and J usage is TRBJ1-2, with D possibly being TRBD1 (6 bases). The V and J ends lost 6 bases and 0 bases respectively, with 11 bases between them. Germline V gives CDR1 MDHEN, CDR2 SYDVKM. The CDR3 has 14 amino acids. The CDR3 sequence: CASRETGPNYGYTF. CDR3 in DNA: TGTGCCAGCAGAGAGACAGGTCCTAACTATGGCTACACCTTC.

At least ten counts were recorded for this clonotype. This sequence joins TRBV9 and TRBJ2-3; unclear D gene. Trimming removed 0 bases from V and 2 bases from J, with 10 bases in between. This CDR3 comprises 15 residues. CDR1 is SGDLS and CDR2 is YYNGEE in the germline V gene. The CDR3 DNA sequence: TGTGCCAGCAGCGTAGCAGTAGGTCCCACAGATACGCAGTATTTT. It translates to CASSVAVGPTDTQYF.

The chain recombines TRBV20-1 with TRBJ2-7; D unresolved. The CDR3 sequence is 13 residues long. Germline assignment: CDR1 DFQATT and CDR2 SNEGSKA (reference sequence). V was pared by 5 bases and J by 7 bases, with 18 bases between. CDR3 protein: CSAPKVGRIEQYF. In nucleotides, the CDR3 is TGCAGTGCTCCTAAGGTCGGCAGAATAGAGCAGTACTTC.

This clonotype was seen a handful of times. The chain employs TRBV12-3 or TRBV12-4 and TRBJ1-2, with D possibly TRBD1 on 5 matching bases. This CDR3 is built from 15 residues. V was pared by 6 bases and J by 7 bases, with 21 bases between. The CDR3 region is CASSRTPRSERGYTF. Here the CDR3 DNA reads TGTGCCAGCAGCCGGACACCTCGAAGTGAACGTGGCTACACCTTC.

The sample holds a few counts of this clonotype. The rearrangement uses TRBV6-5 and TRBJ2-7; 7 bases fit TRBD1. The ends lost 4 bases at V and 4 bases at J; junction bases unmatched: 7. Germline CDR1 is MNHEY and CDR2 is SVGAGI. The CDR3 contains 14 residues. DNA for the CDR3: TGTGCCAGCAGTTTACAGGGGCCCCGGTACGAGCAGTACTTC. Translating it yields CASSLQGPRYEQYF.

The J gene is TRBJ2-1, the V gene TRBV10-2; D uncertain. Trimming shortened V by 7 bases and J by 4 bases, and 14 bases separated the two germline ends. This CDR3 contains 14 residues. Germline CDR1 and CDR2: WSHSY and SAAADI. The CDR3 DNA reads TGCGCCAGCAAAGAGAGTGGTCTTTACAATGAGCAGTTCTTC. Amino acid sequence: CASKESGLYNEQFF.

This clonotype was found a few times. The chain joins TRBV20-1 to TRBJ2-2; a possible D gene is TRBD1 (6 bases). The CDR3 extends over 18 amino acids. Germline V CDR1 and CDR2: DFQATT, SNEGSKA (reference sequence). Trimming shortened V by 0 bases and J by 7 bases, and 24 bases separated the two germline ends. The CDR3 sequence: CSARDRSPQRGGHGELFF. The CDR3 DNA reads as TGCAGTGCTAGAGATCGGAGTCCCCAACGAGGGGGACACGGGGAGCTGTTTTTT.

In this sample, this clonotype turned up a few times. The V and J genes are TRBV7-8 and TRBJ2-7; 9 nucleotides agree with TRBD2. Trimming at V came to 1 base and at J to 0 bases, leaving 4 bases not matched to a gene. There are 16 residues in the CDR3. Germline V lookup: CDR1 SGHVS, CDR2 FQNEAQ. This CDR3 is CASSLGFSGGSYEQYF. CDR3 bases: TGTGCCAGCAGCTTAGGGTTTAGCGGGGGCTCCTACGAGCAGTACTTC.

This clonotype was recorded a few times. This chain joins TRBV3-1 and TRBJ2-1; TRBD2 agrees at 9 bases. The V gene's germline CDR1 is LGHDT and CDR2 YNNKEL (reference sequence). The junction had 2 bases not matched to a gene; V was cut back by 1 base and J by 4 bases. This CDR3 has 15 residues. For the CDR3, the DNA is TGTGCCAGCAGCCAAGGCGCGGGGGGGTACAATGAGCAGTTCTTC. Translated: CASSQGAGGYNEQFF.

This clonotype was counted between two and nine times. V is TRBV25-1 and J is TRBJ2-5, with 9 bases identical to TRBD2. Trimming cost V 1 base and J 5 bases; bases outside gene matches: 11. The CDR3 sequence is 17 residues long. Germline V lookup: CDR1 MGHDK, CDR2 SYGVNS. The CDR3 sequence is CASSEWPSGVRGETQYF. CDR3 nucleotides: TGTGCCAGCAGTGAATGGCCTAGCGGGGTCAGGGGGGAGACCCAGTACTTC.

This clonotype was picked up a small number of times. The chain is built from TRBV7-9 and TRBJ2-7, with TRBD1 matching over 8 bases. The germline V gene has CDR1 SEHNR and CDR2 FQNEAQ (reference sequence). V shed 4 bases, J shed 2 bases, and the junction held 7 bases outside the gene matches. The CDR3 has 15 amino acids. The CDR3 coding sequence is TGTGCCAGCAGCTCGAGGGCACAGGGGGCCTACGAGCAGTACTTC. Its protein is CASSSRAQGAYEQYF.